The clone carrying this T cell receptor (beta chain) was found once. J gave up 5 bases and V 4 bases, and 4 bases lay outside the gene matches. This CDR3 spans 15 amino acids. The germline CDR1 and CDR2 sequences are SGDLS and YYNGEE. These data belong to a study of shared T cell receptors in the human thymus. Libraries were prepared by immunoSEQ multiplex PCR; TCRdb keeps only in-frame clonotypes and omits some of them. Among hundreds of thousands of clones, roughly 90% were seen once, and the ten largest hold around 0.01%. In addition, the sample was reused for a study of human thymus T cells. As reported in that work: Healthy Finnish infants undergoing corrective surgery for congenital heart defects were used as donors. Surgeons resected thymus tissue during corrective heart surgery. Both thymic and peripheral blood repertoires showed apparently biased V and J usage.

Material: thymocytes. This chain links TRBV9 with TRBJ2-2, with 11 bases fitting TRBD2. This TCR was recovered from a boy less than two years old with a congenital heart defect. CDR3 DNA sequence: TGTGCCAGCAGCCCCCGACTAGCGGGAACCGGGGAGCTGTTTTTT. As protein: CASSPRLAGTGELFF.